This T cell receptor (beta chain) is drawn from a study of blood T cell repertoires in COVID-19 (TCRdb year 2020). With respect to the entire study: The collaborator samples originated in the United States, Italy and Spain and spanned the acute and convalescent phases of COVID-19. The prospective study material was composed of cDNA or gDNA derived from T cells, B-cell-depleted T cells, or PBMCs. The repertoires were released in a freely available public database meant as a resource for research on the immune response to SARS-CoV-2. Subjects who had been exposed to COVID-19, were actively infected with it, or had recovered from it provided the deeply sampled blood TCRbeta repertoires that made up the dataset. Where available, HLA class I and class II types were taken from metadata supplied by the sample provider and were not determined by assay-based typing. Samples were obtained from the ongoing ImmuneRACE study (first 160 participants) and from 1,254 subjects provided by 6 global collaborators. Nearly every sample came with metadata listing a de-identified subject ID, COVID-19 status, age in years and sex.

What the research found in general, with its limitations: How much clinical and demographic metadata was included differed by source and by participant, and the metadata was provided uncurated.

TCRbeta CDR3 regions were amplified from genomic DNA by means of the immunoSEQ Assay, a bias-controlled multiplex PCR. In the paper's pipeline: Within the assay, amplification of reference gene primers was used to estimate how many nucleated cells each sample contained. To quantify the absolute abundance of each unique TCRbeta CDR3 rearrangement, sequence reads were collapsed and filtered. For each sample, productive Simpson clonality was calculated as the square root of Simpson's diversity index over productive rearrangements. This is the immuneACCESS table as TCRdb keeps it, with only in-frame sequences that have V and J called. A part of the clones is gone; compared with another copy, unresolved V genes explain less than half, and the rest is unexplained. V, J and clone size reflect that table, while D and trimming were determined from the DNA. The sample contains some 300,000 clones, about 88% of them found a single time. The ten top clones hold about 1.2% of the sample.

About this clone itself: Its antigen specificity is not known. Base qualities are not recorded, but no much larger clone differs from it by a single base.

Germline trimming: 2 bases from V, 4 bases from J; junction bases outside gene matches: 3. Spanning cysteine to phenylalanine, the CDR3 consists of 14 amino acids. Only the CDR3 region is kept as DNA, spanning 42 bases read in frame from base 1. CDR1 MDHEN and CDR2 SYDVKM were looked up in the germline V gene. The collaborating institutions used their own protocols to collect whole blood in K2EDTA tubes. For TCRbeta analysis, collaborators shipped samples in one of three forms: frozen whole blood, isolated PBMCs, or DNA extracted from either of those sample types. The rearrangement combines TRBV28 with TRBJ1-2, with TRBD1 identical over 8 junction bases. Material for sequencing was peripheral blood. This TCR was recovered from a man aged 65 to 79 with acute or convalescent COVID-19. The sequenced DNA: TGTGCCAGCAGTTTAAGGACAGGGATCTATGGCTACACCTTC. The resulting protein is CASSLRTGIYGYTF.